The 32 T cell receptor beta chains below were found in one sample sequenced in a study of control samples from healthy donors and cancer patients. Repertoires were generated with immunoSEQ multiplex PCR, while TCRdb's copy carries only in-frame clones and drops some. Altogether approximately 140,000 clones are present, 75% to 90% being singletons, with the ten largest covering approximately 9%. Sequenced: blood. The receptors here all came from a woman under 40 in good health.

V gene TRBV9 combines with J gene TRBJ1-2, with a tentative D call TRBD1 (5 bases). This CDR3 is 11 amino acids long. The V and J ends lost 4 bases and 13 bases respectively, with 14 bases between them. Looked up from germline, CDR1 is SGDLS and CDR2 is YYNGEE. The CDR3 protein is CASSTEGLSTF. CDR3 sequence (DNA): TGTGCCAGCAGCACTGAGGGACTGAGCACCTTC.

J is TRBJ2-1 and V is TRBV11-1; D perhaps matches TRBD2 (5 bases). The CDR3 runs 15 residues. The germline V and J ends were trimmed by 1 base and 4 bases, with 11 bases remaining between them. CDR1 SGHAT and CDR2 FQDESV come from the germline V gene (reference sequence). DNA for the CDR3: TGTGCCAGCAGCTTAGAAACGGGAAGGTACAATGAGCAGTTCTTC. Amino acid sequence: CASSLETGRYNEQFF.

This sequence joins TRBV1 and TRBJ1-6. TRBV1 is a pseudogene. The length of the CDR3 is 16 residues. The CDR3 spells CTSSQGRGSTWEPLHF. CDR3 coding DNA: TGCACCAGCAGCCAAGGCCGGGGTTCGACGTGGGAACCCCTCCACTTT.

This clone was detected ten times or more. In the same sample, other DNA sequences code for this CDR3. The V and J genes are TRBV19 and TRBJ1-4; D call uncertain. CDR1 and CDR2 (germline): LNHDA, SQIVND (reference sequence). The CDR3 contains 15 residues. Trimming shortened V by 1 base and J by 4 bases, and 10 bases separated the two germline ends. As DNA, the CDR3 is TGTGCCAGTAGTATAGGGACGGGAAATAATGAAAAACTGTTTTTT. Encoded protein: CASSIGTGNNEKLFF. The full variable domain, rest sourced from reference TRBV19 and TRBJ1-4, is DGGITQSPKYLFRKEGQNVTLSCEQNLNHDAMYWYRQDPGQGLRLIYYSQIVNDFQKGDIAEGYSVSREKKESFPLTVTSAQKNPTAFYLCASSIGTGNNEKLFFGSGTQLSVL.

The gene calls are TRBV25-1 and TRBJ1-6, with 7 nucleotides matching TRBD1. The germline gives CDR1 MGHDK, CDR2 SYGVNS. CDR3 length equals 13 residues. V was clipped by 8 bases and J by 7 bases; unmatched bases: 5. CDR3 protein: CASRGTVNSPLHF. As DNA, the CDR3 is TGTGCCAGCCGAGGGACAGTCAATTCACCCCTCCACTTT.

The chain combines TRBV14 with TRBJ1-1; D is uncertain. Germline CDR1 SGHDN, CDR2 FVKESK. With 4 bases removed from V and 3 bases from J, the gap between germline ends came to 9 bases. This CDR3 is built from 13 residues. The CDR3 protein is CASSPRMDTEAFF. CDR3 bases: TGTGCCAGCAGCCCCCGGATGGACACTGAAGCTTTCTTT. The full variable domain, in which reference TRBV14 and TRBJ1-1 provide the parts outside the CDR3, is EAGVTQFPSHSVIEKGQTVTLRCDPISGHDNLYWYRRVMGKEIKFLLHFVKESKQDESGMPNNRFLAERTGGTYSTLKVQPAELEDSGVYFCASSPRMDTEAFFGQGTRLTVV.

This clone was found once. This rearrangement joins TRBV5-1 to TRBJ1-1; D call uncertain. Germline values: CDR1 SGHRS, CDR2 YFSETQ. V lost 2 bases to trimming and J lost 0 bases, with 8 bases between them. The CDR3 runs to 14 residues. The chain's CDR3 is CASSLTTMNTEAFF. As DNA, the CDR3 is TGCGCCAGCAGCTTAACTACCATGAACACTGAAGCTTTCTTT.

This chain joins TRBV18 and TRBJ1-2; no firm D call. The CDR3 spans 15 residues. V was shortened by 4 bases and J by 4 bases, with 16 bases between the two germline ends. The germline gives CDR1 KGHSH, CDR2 LQKENI. The chain's CDR3 is CASSQDGRVTYGYTF. The DNA of the CDR3 is TGTGCCAGCTCACAGGACGGGCGGGTAACCTATGGCTACACCTTC.

The chain is built from TRBV6-5 and TRBJ1-1; D is possibly TRBD1 (6 bases). CDR1 MNHEY and CDR2 SVGAGI come from the germline V gene. The length of the CDR3 is 15 residues. V was cut by 6 bases and J by 4 bases, with 18 bases left in between. The DNA for the CDR3 is TGTGCCAGCAGCCTCCTACAGGGAAGGACCACTGAAGCTTTCTTT. Translation gives CASSLLQGRTTEAFF.

This chain links TRBV6-2 or TRBV6-3 with TRBJ2-5; D may be TRBD1 (7 bases). Trimming took 2 bases from V and 4 from J, leaving 14 bases between them. Germline V gives CDR1 MNHEY, CDR2 SVGEGT. CDR3 size: 15 residues. The CDR3 protein is CASSYRQGGGETQYF. The DNA for the CDR3 is TGTGCCAGCAGTTACCGTCAGGGGGGCGGAGAGACCCAGTACTTC.

The chain combines TRBV14 with TRBJ1-2; 12 positions agree with TRBD1. The V segment lost 4 bases and the J segment 3 bases; nucleotides outside the gene matches: 6. The CDR3 has 16 amino acids. From germline, CDR1 is SGHDN and CDR2 FVKESK. The CDR3 bases are TGTGCCAGCAGCCGACCGGGGACAGGGGGCGACTATGGCTACACCTTC. Its translation is CASSRPGTGGDYGYTF.

The J gene is TRBJ2-2, the V gene TRBV30, with D possibly matching TRBD1 (5 bases). The V end lost 4 bases, the J end lost 5 bases, and 11 bases lay between the germline ends. Germline lookup yields CDR1 GTSNPN and CDR2 SVGIG (reference sequence). The CDR3 runs 13 residues. CDR3 DNA sequence: TGTGCCTGGAATGCAGGGAAGACCGGGGAGCTGTTTTTT. It specifies CAWNAGKTGELFF.

The CDR3 protein is CASSYASGLATFEQYF. The CDR3 DNA sequence: TGCGCCAGCAGTTATGCTTCGGGACTAGCGACCTTCGAGCAGTACTTC. The rearrangement uses TRBV5-1 and TRBJ2-7, with TRBD2 identical over 10 bases. The V segment lost 5 bases and the J segment 6 bases; nucleotides outside the gene matches: 14. The CDR3 is made up of 16 amino acids. CDR1 and CDR2 (germline): SGHRS, YFSETQ.

The chain recombines TRBV9 with TRBJ2-6, with 14 bases fitting TRBD2. Germline CDR1 is SGDLS and CDR2 is YYNGEE. V shed 4 bases, J shed 0 bases, and the junction held 6 bases outside the gene matches. The CDR3 totals 19 residues. The CDR3 here is CASSPGLAGASSGANVLTF. The CDR3 DNA sequence: TGTGCCAGCAGCCCGGGACTAGCGGGAGCCAGCTCTGGGGCCAACGTCCTGACTTTC.

The chain couples TRBV5-4 to TRBJ1-4; TRBD1 is a possible D gene (6 bases). Trimming pared 2 bases from V and 8 bases from J, leaving 16 bases between. In germline, CDR1 is SGHNT, CDR2 YYREEE (reference sequence). The CDR3 covers 15 residues. The CDR3 reads CASSLKRGGSEKLFF. CDR3 nucleotide sequence: TGTGCCAGCAGCTTAAAACGAGGGGGATCCGAAAAACTGTTTTTT.

This sequence joins TRBV5-1 and TRBJ1-2; maybe TRBD1 (5 bases). V lost 3 bases, J lost 1 base, and 10 bases lay in between. This CDR3 has 14 residues. CDR1 and CDR2 from the germline V gene are SGHRS and YFSETQ. CDR3: CASSSQGFNYGYTF. The CDR3 region has the DNA TGCGCCAGCAGCTCCCAGGGATTTAACTATGGCTACACCTTC.

The chain is built from TRBV5-6 and TRBJ2-5; tentative D call: TRBD1 (6 bases). The CDR3 consists of 18 residues. V lost 2 bases and J 5 bases, leaving 25 bases between the germline ends. Germline CDR1 reads SGHDT; CDR2 reads YYEEEE. The CDR3 is CASSFRLSRVGGRETQYF. The CDR3 DNA sequence: TGTGCCAGCAGCTTCCGACTATCCCGGGTTGGGGGCAGGGAGACCCAGTACTTC. Supplemented by reference TRBV5-6 and TRBJ2-5, the full variable domain reads DAGVTQSPTHLIKTRGQQVTLRCSPKSGHDTVSWYQQALGQGPQFIFQYYEEEERQRGNFPDRFSGHQFPNYSSELNVNALLLGDSALYLCASSFRLSRVGGRETQYFGPGTRLLVL.

The chain is built from TRBV29-1 and TRBJ2-3; TRBD1 might be the D (6 bases). The CDR3 covers 12 residues. V was cut by 3 bases and J by 6 bases, with 10 bases left in between. The germline V gene encodes CDR1 SQVTM and CDR2 ANQGSEA. CDR3 coding DNA: TGCAGCGTTGACCAGGGGCTCGATACGCAGTATTTT. This translates into CSVDQGLDTQYF.

The genes are TRBV18 and TRBJ1-6; perhaps TRBD1 as D (5 bases). CDR3 length: 14 amino acids. With 4 bases removed from V and 8 bases from J, the gap between germline ends came to 12 bases. Germline V CDR1 and CDR2: KGHSH, LQKENI. The CDR3 loop is CASSQNGGDSPLHF. The DNA of the CDR3 is TGTGCCAGCTCACAAAACGGGGGGGATTCACCCCTCCACTTT.

The chain combines TRBV7-2 with TRBJ2-3; D not resolved. The germline CDR1 and CDR2 sequences are SGHTA and FQGNSA. This CDR3 spans 12 amino acids. Trimming stripped 5 bases from V and 0 bases from J, with 3 bases between. The CDR3 region is CASSPSTDTQYF. CDR3 DNA sequence: TGTGCCAGCAGCCCCAGCACAGATACGCAGTATTTT. The variable domain in full, completed from reference TRBV7-2 and TRBJ2-3, reads GAGVSQSPSNKVTEKGKDVELRCDPISGHTALYWYRQSLGQGLEFLIYFQGNSAPDKSGLPSDRFSAERTGGSVSTLTIQRTQQEDSAVYLCASSPSTDTQYFGPGTRLTVL.

The sample holds one count of this clone. The chain is built from TRBV7-3 and TRBJ2-5, with 8 bases that match TRBD2. J lost 4 bases, V lost 5 bases, and 6 bases had no gene match. Germline CDR1 and CDR2: SGHTA and FQGTGA. The CDR3 runs 14 residues. CDR3 nucleotides: TGTGCCAGCAGCCCACGGGAGGGGGTAGAGACCCAGTACTTC. The encoded protein is CASSPREGVETQYF.

Only one count was recorded for this clone. This chain links TRBV7-8 with TRBJ2-6; TRBD1 is a possible D gene (6 bases). The V end was cut by 4 bases, the J end by 3 bases, with 10 bases between. The CDR3 runs 15 residues. Germline V CDR1 and CDR2: SGHVS, FQNEAQ. The CDR3 is CASSSYRVGANVLTF. CDR3 sequence (DNA): TGTGCCAGCAGCTCTTACAGGGTTGGGGCCAACGTCCTGACTTTC. Combining the CDR3 with reference TRBV7-8 and TRBJ2-6 gives the whole variable domain GAGVSQSPRYKVAKRGQDVALRCDPISGHVSLFWYQQALGQGPEFLTYFQNEAQLDKSGLPSDRFFAERPEGSVSTLKIQRTQQEDSAVYLCASSSYRVGANVLTFGAGSRLTVL.

This clone was counted a few times. V gene TRBV25-1 combines with J gene TRBJ2-3, with unresolved D. Trimming left V 6 bases short and J 6 bases short, with 13 bases between. The CDR3 runs to 13 residues. Germline-derived CDR1 and CDR2 are MGHDK and SYGVNS. The CDR3 here is CASSQPGRDTQYF. DNA for the CDR3: TGTGCCAGCAGCCAACCCGGCCGGGATACGCAGTATTTT.

The chain recombines TRBV29-1 with TRBJ2-2; D perhaps matches TRBD1 (6 bases). CDR1 and CDR2 (germline): SQVTM, ANQGSEA. V shed 6 bases and J shed 0 bases, with 14 bases lying between them. CDR3 length equals 15 residues. DNA of the CDR3: TGCAGCGTCACTCAGGGGAGCCCGAACACCGGGGAGCTGTTTTTT. Translation: CSVTQGSPNTGELFF.

This chain connects TRBV6-5 to TRBJ1-4; D is possibly TRBD1 (5 bases). The CDR3 extends over 15 amino acids. V gave up 6 bases and J gave up 4 bases, with 15 bases separating them. Looked up from germline, CDR1 is MNHEY and CDR2 is SVGAGI. The CDR3 sequence: CASSGAGVGNEKLFF. The DNA of the CDR3 is TGTGCCAGCAGCGGCGCGGGGGTCGGTAATGAAAAACTGTTTTTT.

This chain links TRBV4-2 with TRBJ1-4; a possible D gene is TRBD1 (5 bases). The CDR3 is 17 amino acids. CDR1 and CDR2 from the germline V gene are LGHNA and YNFKEQ. V was cut by 5 bases and J by 3 bases, with 19 bases left in between. CDR3 loop: CASSSRGLGPANEKLFF. The DNA for the CDR3 is TGTGCCAGCAGCTCTCGTGGTCTGGGACCAGCTAATGAAAAACTGTTTTTT.

The chain joins TRBV19 to TRBJ2-1; 12 bases are shared with TRBD2. CDR1 is LNHDA and CDR2 is SQIVND in the germline V gene (reference sequence). With 4 bases clipped from V and 5 bases from J, the junction kept 6 bases outside the gene matches. This CDR3 contains 16 residues. The CDR3 sequence: CASSTLAGGGDNEQFF. CDR3 bases: TGTGCCAGTAGTACACTAGCGGGAGGTGGGGACAATGAGCAGTTCTTC.

The chain couples TRBV5-1 to TRBJ2-1, with 7 nucleotides matching TRBD1. This CDR3 contains 15 residues. With V trimmed by 4 bases and J by 8 bases, 12 bases remained unmatched. Germline lookup yields CDR1 SGHRS and CDR2 YFSETQ. The CDR3 sequence is CASSNAGGLSYEQFF. DNA of the CDR3: TGCGCCAGCAGCAACGCAGGGGGTCTTTCTTATGAGCAGTTCTTC.

The chain employs TRBV3-1 (or the pseudogene TRBV3-2) and TRBJ2-7; 12 bases are shared with TRBD2. Germline V CDR1 and CDR2: LGHDT, YNNKEL (reference sequence). V lost 4 bases and J lost 6; bases outside the gene matches: 4. The CDR3 runs 14 residues. The CDR3: CASSLRTSGTEQYF. The CDR3 DNA reads as TGTGCCAGCAGCCTTCGGACTAGCGGGACCGAGCAGTACTTC.

The chain combines TRBV7-2 with TRBJ1-1; possibly TRBD1 for D (6 bases). This CDR3 has 15 residues. The V end lost 8 bases, the J end lost 1 base, and 17 bases lay between the germline ends. Germline V gives CDR1 SGHTA, CDR2 FQGNSA. Here the CDR3 DNA reads TGTGCCAGCCGGGGGGGTGTGGGACAGAACACTGAAGCTTTCTTT. Residues: CASRGGVGQNTEAFF.

The chain has TRBV7-2 and TRBJ2-7; D unclear. This CDR3 region has 13 residues. Germline assignment: CDR1 SGHTA and CDR2 FQGNSA. The V gene lost 1 base and the J gene lost 0 bases, with 4 bases spanning the gap. For the CDR3, the DNA is TGTGCCAGCAGCTTAGTCTTCTCCTACGAGCAGTACTTC. Translating it yields CASSLVFSYEQYF.

V usage is TRBV6-5 and J usage is TRBJ2-5; D assignment may be TRBD1 or TRBD2 (5 bases each). The CDR3 has 13 residues. Trimming removed 7 bases at V and 2 bases at J, with 11 bases between. CDR1 is MNHEY, CDR2 SVGAGI, per germline. CDR3 nucleotide sequence: TGTGCCAGCACCCAGGGACGGCAAGAGACCCAGTACTTC. Protein: CASTQGRQETQYF.